Below, 10 T cell receptor beta chains from the same sample are listed, as sequenced in a study of shared clonotypes between healthy human individuals. Measured with immunoSEQ multiplex PCR; TCRdb has only the in-frame clones, and not every one. The table includes around 1.4 million clones, about 98.5% detected once. The source material was naive CD4+ T cells sorted from blood. Subset meaning: CD45RA+ positively selected. The receptors stem from a man in his thirties or forties in good health.

The gene calls are TRBV29-1 and TRBJ2-1, with a tentative D call TRBD2 (6 bases). V was trimmed by 6 bases and J by 16 bases, leaving 16 bases between them. Germline V gene sequence: CDR1 SQVTM, CDR2 ANQGSEA. The CDR3 has 10 amino acids. The CDR3 here is CSVRTNNQFF. The DNA of the CDR3 is TGCAGCGTCAGGACTAACAATCAATTCTTC.

This rearrangement joins TRBV15 to TRBJ2-3; the D is unclear. Germline V CDR1 and CDR2: LNHNV, YYDKDF (reference sequence). CDR3 length equals 14 residues. The V end lost 0 bases, the J end lost 10 bases, and 14 bases lay between the germline ends. The CDR3 spells CATSRDSRWPAQYF. CDR3 nucleotides: TGTGCCACCAGCAGAGATAGTCGGTGGCCGGCGCAGTATTTT.

The rearrangement links TRBV6-5 to TRBJ2-1, with 7 bases that match TRBD1. This CDR3 is built from 14 residues. CDR1 and CDR2 from the germline V gene are MNHEY and SVGAGI. The J segment lost 6 bases and the V segment lost 5 bases, leaving 7 bases of the junction unmatched. The CDR3 here is CASSQHRDSNEQFF. The CDR3 coding sequence is TGTGCCAGCAGTCAACACCGGGACAGCAATGAGCAGTTCTTC.

The chain combines TRBV6-5 with TRBJ1-5; a weak D match, TRBD1 (5 bases). The CDR3 totals 13 residues. V was clipped by 5 bases and J by 1 base, with 6 bases between them. CDR1 and CDR2 from the germline V gene are MNHEY and SVGAGI. The CDR3 DNA sequence: TGTGCCAGCAGTCGGGACAGCAATCAGCCCCAGCATTTT. Protein: CASSRDSNQPQHF.

V and J are TRBV7-2 and TRBJ2-1; possible D gene TRBD2, 5 bases. CDR3 length: 15 residues. V was shortened by 4 bases and J by 6 bases, with 16 bases between the two germline ends. Germline CDR1 reads SGHTA; CDR2 reads FQGNSA. The CDR3 sequence is CASSSLLDFGNEQFF. The CDR3 DNA sequence: TGTGCCAGCAGCTCTTTACTAGATTTCGGCAATGAGCAGTTCTTC.

The CDR3 DNA follows: TGCGCCAGCAGCCCCCCGACAGGGACCTACAATGAGCAGTTCTTC. It codes for CASSPPTGTYNEQFF. The rearrangement uses TRBV5-1 and TRBJ2-1; 7 nucleotides match TRBD1. The V gene's germline CDR1 is SGHRS and CDR2 YFSETQ. The J segment lost 2 bases and the V segment lost 4 bases, leaving 6 bases of the junction unmatched. There are 15 residues in the CDR3.

V is TRBV11-2 and J is TRBJ2-1, with 9 bases lining up with TRBD2. The trim removed 1 base at V and 9 bases at J, leaving 4 bases unmatched. CDR1 is SGHAT and CDR2 is FQNNGV in the germline V gene. The CDR3 is made up of 14 amino acids. In DNA form, the CDR3 reads TGTGCCAGCAGCTTAGGTGGGCGGGAGGGTGAGCAGTTCTTC. Translating it yields CASSLGGREGEQFF.

Notes on this clone: Other DNA sequences from this sample encode an identical CDR3 as well. The V and J genes are TRBV7-3 and TRBJ1-5; a possible D gene is TRBD1 (5 bases). Trimming left V 5 bases short and J 1 base short, with 6 bases between. The CDR3 contains 13 residues. Germline V CDR1 and CDR2: SGHTA, FQGTGA. The CDR3 protein is CASSRDSNQPQHF. Written as DNA, the CDR3 is TGTGCCAGCAGCCGGGACAGCAATCAGCCCCAGCATTTT.

The chain carries TRBV7-3 and TRBJ1-1; D call uncertain. V lost 5 bases and J lost 4, with 11 bases in between. This CDR3 is 13 amino acids long. In germline, CDR1 is SGHTA, CDR2 FQGTGA. DNA of the CDR3: TGTGCCAGCAGCCCGAGCGCGGGCACTGAAGCTTTCTTT. Protein: CASSPSAGTEAFF.

This chain links TRBV25-1 with TRBJ1-5; perhaps TRBD1 as D (5 bases). This CDR3 is built from 15 residues. Trimming removed 5 bases from V and 3 bases from J, with 14 bases in between. From germline, CDR1 is MGHDK and CDR2 SYGVNS. CDR3 loop: CASSPGGTPNQPQHF. CDR3 DNA: TGTGCCAGCAGTCCGGGGGGTACCCCCAATCAGCCCCAGCATTTT. The variable domain in full, with the rest retrieved from reference TRBV25-1 and TRBJ1-5, is EADIYQTPRYLVIGTGKKITLECSQTMGHDKMYWYQQDPGMELHLIHYSYGVNSTEKGDLSSESTVSRIRTEHFPLTLESARPSHTSQYLCASSPGGTPNQPQHFGDGTRLSIL.